This T cell receptor (beta chain) is drawn from a study of T-cell memory formation after mild COVID-19. Germline V gives CDR1 SGHAT, CDR2 FQNNGV. J was trimmed by 5 bases and V by 4 bases; bases with no gene match: 14. The CDR3 length is 16 residues. From the 5' RACE reads, TCRdb called clonotypes with MiXCR, one entry per CDR3 protein. This sample has about 44,000 distinct CDR3 sequences; roughly 6.6% occur once, and the top ten carry about 0.8%. The clonotype originates from an adult who had mild COVID-19 (a few samples of this study predate the infection). Cell type and time point are not known. This sequence joins TRBV11-2 and TRBJ2-7, with 7 bases aligning to TRBD1. Source material: PBMCs or a T cell subset sorted from them (not recorded which). The CDR3 protein is CASSSSQGTVSNEQYF. In nucleotides, the CDR3 is TGTGCCAGCAGCTCGTCCCAGGGGACAGTTTCAAACGAGCAGTACTTC.